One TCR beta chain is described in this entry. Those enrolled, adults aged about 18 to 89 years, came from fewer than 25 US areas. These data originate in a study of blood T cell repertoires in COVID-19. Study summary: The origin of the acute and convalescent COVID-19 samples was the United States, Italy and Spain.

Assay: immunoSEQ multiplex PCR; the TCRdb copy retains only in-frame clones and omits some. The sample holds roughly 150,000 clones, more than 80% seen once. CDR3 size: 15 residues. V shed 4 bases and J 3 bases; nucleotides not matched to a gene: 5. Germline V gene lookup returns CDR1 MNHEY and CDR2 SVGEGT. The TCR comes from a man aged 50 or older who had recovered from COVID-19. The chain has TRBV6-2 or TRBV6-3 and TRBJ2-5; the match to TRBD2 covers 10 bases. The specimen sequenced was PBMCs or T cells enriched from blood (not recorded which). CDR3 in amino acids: CASSLILAGEETQYF. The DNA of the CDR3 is TGTGCCAGCAGTTTAATCCTAGCGGGAGAAGAGACCCAGTACTTC.